This TCR beta chain was captured by sequencing in a study of T-cell memory formation after mild COVID-19. Each CDR3 protein is one row after TCRdb ran MiXCR on the 5' RACE reads. The sample lists around 300,000 distinct CDR3 sequences, roughly 21% seen once, with 20% to 25% in the top ten. Trimming took off 3 bases at V and 3 bases at J, with 38 bases between the two ends. The CDR3 has 23 amino acids. Regarding the study as a whole: Unconfirmed was the SARS-CoV-2 specificity of second-wave clones that peaked on day 37. The study found balanced CD4/CD8 in clones contracting day 15 to 85 and a CD4+ lean in later expanders.

Concerning this clonotype itself: Antigen unknown.

Source material: PBMCs or a T cell subset sorted from them (not recorded which). This TCR was recovered from a man between 18 and 29 years old who had mild COVID-19 (a few samples of this study predate the infection). Cell type and time point are not known. This rearrangement joins TRBV12-3 or TRBV12-4 to TRBJ1-1, with D maybe TRBD1 (5 bases). The CDR3 spells CASSFLRTKMRAWGRCADTEAFF. For the CDR3, the DNA is TGTGCCAGCAGTTTCCTACGAACGAAGATGAGGGCTTGGGGCCGCTGTGCGGACACTGAAGCTTTCTTT.